The sequence of this T cell receptor beta chain was determined in a study of naive and memory T cell subsets. Both TRBC1 and TRBC2 were covered by a beta constant-region primer of two equimolar oligonucleotides. A single record per CDR3 protein comes from TCRdb applying MiXCR to the UMI-ligation and nested PCR reads. This sample has around 160,000 distinct CDR3 sequences; over 15% occur once, and the top ten carry about 0.13%. V lost 2 bases to trimming and J lost 6 bases, with 10 bases between them. The CDR3 totals 13 residues. Cells stained for CD3, CD4, CD8, CD45RA and CD27 were sorted into four subsets.

Sequencing was performed on naive CD4+ T cells from blood. The chain couples TRBV12-3 or TRBV12-4 to TRBJ1-1; a weak D match, TRBD1 (5 bases). The origin of this receptor is a human donor in good health. The CDR3 bases are TGTGCCAGCAGTTTATATTCGACAGCTGAAGCTTTCTTT. Translation: CASSLYSTAEAFF.